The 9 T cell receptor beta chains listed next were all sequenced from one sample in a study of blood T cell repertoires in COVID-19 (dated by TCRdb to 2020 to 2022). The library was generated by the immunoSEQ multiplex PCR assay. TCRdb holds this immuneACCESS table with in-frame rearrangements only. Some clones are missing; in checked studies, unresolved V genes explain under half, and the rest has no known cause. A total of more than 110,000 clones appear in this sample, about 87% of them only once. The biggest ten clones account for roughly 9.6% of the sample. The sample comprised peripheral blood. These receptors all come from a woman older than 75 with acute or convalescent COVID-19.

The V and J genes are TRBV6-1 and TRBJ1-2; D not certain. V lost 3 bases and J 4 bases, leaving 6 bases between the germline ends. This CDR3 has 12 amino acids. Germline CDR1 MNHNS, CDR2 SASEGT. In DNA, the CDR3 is TGTGCCAGCAGTGACCAGTTCTATGGCTACACCTTC. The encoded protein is CASSDQFYGYTF.

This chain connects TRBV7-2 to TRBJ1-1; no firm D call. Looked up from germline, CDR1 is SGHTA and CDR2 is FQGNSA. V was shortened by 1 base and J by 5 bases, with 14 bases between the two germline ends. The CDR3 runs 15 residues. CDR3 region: CASSLGPGSRTEAFF. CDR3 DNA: TGTGCCAGCAGCTTAGGTCCGGGGTCCCGAACTGAAGCTTTCTTT.

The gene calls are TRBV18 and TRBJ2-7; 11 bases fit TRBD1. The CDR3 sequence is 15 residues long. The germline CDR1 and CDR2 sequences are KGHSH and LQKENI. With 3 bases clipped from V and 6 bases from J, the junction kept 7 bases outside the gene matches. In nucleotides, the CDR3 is TGTGCCAGCTCACCCATGGGACAGGGGGTCACCGAGCAGTACTTC. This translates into CASSPMGQGVTEQYF.

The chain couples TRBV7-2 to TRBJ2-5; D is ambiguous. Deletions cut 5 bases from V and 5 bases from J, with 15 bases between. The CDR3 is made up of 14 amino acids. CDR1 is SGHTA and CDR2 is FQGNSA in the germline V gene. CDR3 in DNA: TGTGCCAGCAGCGCCATTAGCCGTGGGGAGACCCAGTACTTC. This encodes CASSAISRGETQYF.

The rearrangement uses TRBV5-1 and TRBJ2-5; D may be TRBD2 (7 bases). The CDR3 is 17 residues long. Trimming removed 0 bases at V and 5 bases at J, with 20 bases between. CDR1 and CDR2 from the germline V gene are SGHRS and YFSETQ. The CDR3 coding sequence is TGCGCCAGCAGCTTGGGGGGGGCTAGCGGCTACGCGGAGACCCAGTACTTC. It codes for CASSLGGASGYAETQYF.

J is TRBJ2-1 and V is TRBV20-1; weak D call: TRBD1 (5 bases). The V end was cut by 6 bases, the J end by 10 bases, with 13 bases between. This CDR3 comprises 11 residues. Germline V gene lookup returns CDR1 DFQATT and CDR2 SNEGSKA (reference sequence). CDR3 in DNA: TGCAGTGCCAGGACACATGAGGAGCAGTTCTTC. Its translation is CSARTHEEQFF.

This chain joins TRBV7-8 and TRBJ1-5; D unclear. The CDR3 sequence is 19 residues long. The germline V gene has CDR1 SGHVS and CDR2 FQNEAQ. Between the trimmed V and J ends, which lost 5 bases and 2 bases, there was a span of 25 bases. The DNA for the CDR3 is TGTGCCAGCAGCCCCTCCCTAAGCTGGGGAGACGGTGGCAATCAGCCCCAGCATTTT. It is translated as CASSPSLSWGDGGNQPQHF.

The CDR3 bases are TGTGCCAGTAGTAAGGACAGCGTCTACACCGGGGAGCTGTTTTTT. Its protein is CASSKDSVYTGELFF. The chain links TRBV19 to TRBJ2-2; a weak D match, TRBD1 (6 bases). This CDR3 comprises 15 residues. The germline V and J ends were trimmed by 4 bases and 3 bases, with 12 bases remaining between them. Looked up from germline, CDR1 is LNHDA and CDR2 is SQIVND (reference sequence).

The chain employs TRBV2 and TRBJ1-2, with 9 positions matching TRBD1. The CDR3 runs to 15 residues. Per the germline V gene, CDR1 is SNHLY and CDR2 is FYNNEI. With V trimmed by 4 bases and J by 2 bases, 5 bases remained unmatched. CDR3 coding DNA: TGTGCCAGCAGTGTAGGACAGGGGCCGAACTATGGCTACACCTTC. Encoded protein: CASSVGQGPNYGYTF.